This T cell receptor beta chain was documented in a study of response to subunit inactivated influenza vaccine. The study, taken as a whole, reports: Few new T cells, the authors suggested, are recruited by each seasonal influenza vaccination.

One entry per CDR3 protein, called by TCRdb with MiXCR from the RT-PCR reads. The profile covers approximately 520,000 distinct CDR3 sequences, with 16% appearing a single time and 3% taken by the ten largest. With V trimmed by 6 bases and J by 0 bases, 12 bases remained unmatched. Germline CDR1 reads DFQATT; CDR2 reads SNEGSKA (reference sequence). The CDR3 sequence is 19 residues long. Regarding this clonotype: The antigen remains unidentified.

This receptor was taken from a man aged 50-75 years who received an inactivated influenza vaccine. This sequence joins TRBV20-1 and TRBJ2-2, with TRBD2 identical over 14 bases. The input for sequencing was CD4+ T cells sorted from PBMCs, taken around 25 months after vaccination. CDR3: CSANYRLAGGIANTGELFF. The CDR3, as DNA: TGCAGTGCCAACTACAGACTAGCGGGAGGGATCGCGAACACCGGGGAGCTGTTTTTT.